The rows below give T cell receptor beta chains drawn from one sample of a study of identical twins. TCRdb reprocessed the 5' RACE reads via MiXCR and lists one record per CDR3 protein. The table has hundreds of thousands of distinct CDR3 sequences, over 9% seen once; the top ten hold roughly 7.8%. Another study also made use of these data, one on yellow fever vaccine responses in identical twins.

Sample: CD8+ T cells sorted from blood. These receptors were obtained from a woman aged 18-29 years in good health. Both conserved end residues are part of each CDR3. Fields, in order: D gene, clone size, V gene, J gene, CDR3 protein. D genes are given only for firm matches. The size field is filled for only some rows; it gives once, few, many or a size class.

-,many,TRBV28,TRBJ1-1,CASSFEEMNTEAFF
-,-,TRBV9,TRBJ2-6,CASSVDTGPYSGANVLTF
TRBD2,-,TRBV20-1,TRBJ2-1,CSASGGPYNEQFF
TRBD2,few,TRBV6-5,TRBJ2-5,CASSYGREQETQYF
-,-,TRBV29-1,TRBJ2-1,CSVNREAYNEQFF
-,few,TRBV7-9,TRBJ2-1,CASSPGALTNNEQFF
TRBD2,-,TRBV5-1,TRBJ2-2,CASSLGTSGRASSTGELFF
TRBD2,few,TRBV9,TRBJ2-7,CASSVAPGGVDEQYF
TRBD2,-,TRBV29-1,TRBJ2-1,CSVLGLAGADEQFF
TRBD1,-,TRBV20-1,TRBJ2-1,CSAREGAGQGNSFKTTNEQFF
TRBD1,few,TRBV20-1,TRBJ2-5,CSATGGEETQYF
-,-,TRBV7-9,TRBJ2-2,CASTPLPTGELFF
-,few,TRBV7-6,TRBJ2-7,CASSLGSFYEQYF
-,few,TRBV21-1,TRBJ2-1,CASAPGRGLAGGYNEQFF
-,-,TRBV5-5,TRBJ2-2,CSSSPGVWGGVLFF
TRBD2,many,TRBV15,TRBJ2-7,CATSRDAGGAYEQYF
-,few,TRBV12-3/TRBV12-4,TRBJ2-3,CATATTDTQYF
TRBD1,few,TRBV29-1,TRBJ2-7,CSVANRDRGLEQYF
TRBD2,-,TRBV7-9,TRBJ2-7,CASSLVRREGSYEQYF
TRBD2,many,TRBV11-2,TRBJ2-1,CASSPWVTGGNEQFF
-,-,TRBV19,TRBJ1-5,CASSTPQRNQPQHF
-,few,TRBV7-9,TRBJ1-5,CASSPGARQPQHF
-,-,TRBV4-1,TRBJ1-1,CTSSQEGGMTEAFF
-,few,TRBV27,TRBJ2-5,CASSANRDNQETQYF
TRBD2,few,TRBV5-1,TRBJ2-3,CASRSGGLAGGPEDTQYF
TRBD1,many,TRBV2,TRBJ2-1,CASRTPRDSNSYNEQFF
TRBD2,-,TRBV2,TRBJ2-5,CASTGRTSGRTKTQYF
-,-,TRBV11-1,TRBJ2-7,CASSFETAYEQYF
-,many,TRBV12-3/TRBV12-4,TRBJ2-1,CASSFVRVLNEQFF
-,many,TRBV7-9,TRBJ2-1,CASSYGAGNEQFF
-,many,TRBV29-1,TRBJ2-7,CSVEDPKGSYEQYF
TRBD2,many,TRBV24-1,TRBJ2-5,CATSDWDLAGGPVVETQYF
-,few,TRBV28,TRBJ1-5,CASSLTVGHRPQHF
TRBD1,few,TRBV7-6,TRBJ1-2,CASSLLMGQGSYGYTF
-,few,TRBV10-2,TRBJ2-1,CASSESSARLHEQFF
TRBD1,few,TRBV11-2,TRBJ2-7,CASSLSGQTYEQYF
-,-,TRBV11-2,TRBJ2-3,CASSLGTYTDTQYF
-,once,TRBV7-9,TRBJ1-4,CASSLVGPPIPEKLFF
TRBD2,once,TRBV4-1,TRBJ2-3,CASSLLAANTDTQYF